Described below is a single TCR beta chain sequence and its context. Its antigen is not known. This sample is part of a study of T cell responses to AZD1222 COVID-19 vaccine. Findings and caveats of the study: A mostly white British donor set with more females was recruited, and clonal diversity was possibly underestimated. Once two AZD1222 doses were given, Spike-specific TCR breadth and depth went up.

The table came from immunoSEQ multiplex PCR; TCRdb's copy has only in-frame clones and leaves some out. The data show 100,000 to 150,000 clones, over 70% seen once. The CDR3 extends over 15 amino acids. Looked up from germline, CDR1 is SGHNT and CDR2 is YENEEA. Trimming removed 5 bases at V and 0 bases at J, with 10 bases between. The clonotype originates from an adult in good health. Sequenced material: peripheral blood, taken on day 0 of AZD1222 vaccination. V is TRBV11-3 and J is TRBJ1-4, with D possibly TRBD1 on 6 matching bases. The DNA for the CDR3 is TGTGCCAGCAGCAACGGACAGTCAACTAATGAAAAACTGTTTTTT. It specifies CASSNGQSTNEKLFF.